A single sample gave rise to the 25 T cell receptor beta chains below, sequenced in a study of cytomegalovirus exposure and HLA in healthy donors (dated by TCRdb to about 2017). Library method: the immunoSEQ multiplex PCR assay. Sourced from immuneACCESS, this table was stored by TCRdb with only in-frame sequences that have V and J called. A share of the clones is absent; for the studies checked, an unresolved V gene accounts for under half, and the remainder has no known explanation. Across this sample there are about 86,000 clones, with 85% to 95% seen only once. About 0.61% of the sample is in the top ten clones. The sequenced material came from PBMCs. The receptors were gathered from a young man in good health and CMV-seronegative.

The rearrangement joins TRBV5-1 to TRBJ1-1, with 9 bases lining up with TRBD1. CDR3 length equals 18 residues. CDR1 and CDR2 (germline): SGHRS, YFSETQ. Trimming took 1 base from V and 3 from J; bases not matched to a gene: 13. CDR3 amino acids: CASSLLQGAAGFYTEAFF. CDR3 DNA sequence: TGCGCCAGCAGCTTGTTACAGGGGGCGGCAGGGTTTTACACTGAAGCTTTCTTT.

V gene TRBV4-2 combines with J gene TRBJ2-5, with TRBD1 identical over 7 bases. Germline V gene lookup returns CDR1 LGHNA and CDR2 YNFKEQ. Trimming cost V 1 base and J 2 bases; bases outside gene matches: 4. This CDR3 contains 15 residues. Here the CDR3 DNA reads TGTGCCAGCAGCCAAGCCGGGACAGCACAAGAGACCCAGTACTTC. This gives the protein CASSQAGTAQETQYF.

The chain couples TRBV5-1 to TRBJ1-2; 7 bases fit TRBD1. The germline V gene has CDR1 SGHRS and CDR2 YFSETQ. V was pared by 4 bases and J by 1 base, with 4 bases of the junction left unmatched. CDR3 size: 14 residues. Here the CDR3 DNA reads TGCGCCAGCAGCCTCCAGGGGGATAACTATGGCTACACCTTC. This codes for CASSLQGDNYGYTF.

V usage is TRBV2 and J usage is TRBJ1-6; 9 bases match TRBD1. Germline V gene lookup returns CDR1 SNHLY and CDR2 FYNNEI. V dropped 9 bases and J dropped 9; count of bases not matched to a gene: 9. The CDR3 sequence is 14 residues long. CDR3 bases: TGTGCCAGTAGACCTGGGACAGGGCTTTCACCCCTCCACTTT. Translation gives CASRPGTGLSPLHF. The full variable domain, its missing parts supplied by reference TRBV2 and TRBJ1-6, is EPEVTQTPSHQVTQMGQEVILRCVPISNHLYFYWYRQILGQKVEFLVSFYNNEISEKSEIFDDQFSVERPDGSNFTLKIRSTKLEDSAMYFCASRPGTGLSPLHFGNGTRLTVT.

This rearrangement joins TRBV10-3 to TRBJ1-1; 9 bases align to TRBD1. This CDR3 comprises 13 residues. V gave up 10 bases and J gave up 2 bases; unmatched junction bases: 5. The germline V gene has CDR1 ENHRY and CDR2 SYGVKD. CDR3 region: CASTGGDNTEAFF. The CDR3 DNA reads TGTGCCAGTACAGGGGGCGATAACACTGAAGCTTTCTTT.

The CDR3 sequence is CASSRGSQGIVTNEKLFF. The DNA of the CDR3 is TGTGCCAGTAGTAGGGGGAGTCAGGGGATTGTCACTAATGAAAAACTGTTTTTT. The chain uses TRBV19 and TRBJ1-4, with D possibly matching TRBD1 (6 bases). Looked up from germline, CDR1 is LNHDA and CDR2 is SQIVND (reference sequence). V was pared by 4 bases and J by 2 bases, with 20 bases between. CDR3 length equals 18 residues.

The count of this clone is one. The chain carries TRBV15 and TRBJ1-2; no reliable D call. The germline V gene has CDR1 LNHNV and CDR2 YYDKDF (reference sequence). The CDR3 consists of 15 residues. The V end lost 0 bases, the J end lost 8 bases, and 16 bases lay between the germline ends. The CDR3 nucleotides read TGTGCCACCAGCAGAGATATTGGGAGTGCGGGGGGCTACACCTTC. Protein: CATSRDIGSAGGYTF.

The V gene is TRBV10-3, the J gene TRBJ2-5; TRBD2 matches 14 bases. The CDR3 has 15 residues. V lost 10 bases, J lost 4 bases, and 8 bases stayed unmatched. Germline loops: CDR1 ENHRY, CDR2 SYGVKD. The CDR3 loop reads CATQPGTSGGETQYF. DNA for the CDR3: TGTGCCACTCAACCCGGGACTAGCGGGGGAGAGACCCAGTACTTC.

The chain uses TRBV19 and TRBJ1-6, with D unclear. CDR3 length: 19 amino acids. V was cut by 4 bases and J by 6 bases, with 25 bases left in between. The germline gives CDR1 LNHDA, CDR2 SQIVND (reference sequence). This CDR3 is CASSNVDGALSLSNSPLHF. DNA of the CDR3: TGTGCCAGTAGTAACGTCGACGGAGCTCTTTCACTAAGTAATTCACCCCTCCACTTT.

CDR3 nucleotide sequence: TGTGCCATCACGGGGACAGGGTCCACCGGGGAGCTGTTTTTT. Translation gives CAITGTGSTGELFF. The rearrangement joins TRBV10-3 to TRBJ2-2, with 9 bases matching TRBD1. The V gene end was trimmed by 7 bases and the J gene end by 4 bases; junction bases not matched to a gene: 4. The CDR3 runs 14 residues. In germline, CDR1 is ENHRY, CDR2 SYGVKD.

V is TRBV27 and J is TRBJ2-1, with 7 positions matching TRBD2. With V trimmed by 3 bases and J by 2 bases, 7 bases remained unmatched. From germline, CDR1 is MNHEY and CDR2 SMNVEV (reference sequence). This CDR3 is 16 amino acids long. The CDR3 DNA reads TGTGCCAGCAGTTTGTTCCTAGCGGAGGCCTACAATGAGCAGTTCTTC. Translation: CASSLFLAEAYNEQFF.

This clone has just one count. This rearrangement joins TRBV2 to TRBJ2-1; D gene unclear. V lost 3 bases and J lost 4, with 13 bases in between. The germline CDR1 and CDR2 sequences are SNHLY and FYNNEI. The CDR3 consists of 15 residues. CDR3 in amino acids: CASSEVADIYNEQFF. CDR3 coding DNA: TGTGCCAGCAGTGAGGTGGCGGATATATACAATGAGCAGTTCTTC.

The rearrangement uses TRBV7-9 and TRBJ2-7, with D possibly TRBD1 on 6 matching bases. This CDR3 contains 16 residues. Looked up from germline, CDR1 is SEHNR and CDR2 is FQNEAQ (reference sequence). Trimming removed 6 bases from V and 2 bases from J, with 20 bases in between. CDR3: CASSYKPGQPTYEQYF. CDR3 nucleotide sequence: TGTGCCAGCAGTTACAAACCGGGACAACCGACCTACGAGCAGTACTTC.

The chain carries TRBV5-1 and TRBJ2-7, with unresolved D. The CDR3 has 14 residues. Trimming shortened V by 6 bases and J by 2 bases, and 15 bases separated the two germline ends. The germline V gene has CDR1 SGHRS and CDR2 YFSETQ. Written as DNA, the CDR3 is TGCGCCAGCAAAGGTACAGAGATCACCTACGAGCAGTACTTC. Amino acids: CASKGTEITYEQYF.

This clone came up once. The chain combines TRBV7-9 with TRBJ2-2; maybe TRBD2 (5 bases). The germline V gene encodes CDR1 SEHNR and CDR2 FQNEAQ (reference sequence). Trimming pared 5 bases from V and 9 bases from J, leaving 7 bases between. This CDR3 comprises 11 residues. The CDR3 reads CASSDYRELFF. The CDR3 DNA reads TGTGCCAGCAGCGACTATCGGGAGCTGTTTTTT.

The chain joins TRBV7-3 to TRBJ2-7; TRBD2 aligns across 14 bases. Germline-derived CDR1 and CDR2 are SGHTA and FQGTGA. Trimming removed 6 bases from V and 5 bases from J; junction bases left unmatched: 6. This CDR3 is built from 15 residues. As DNA, the CDR3 is TGTGCCAGCAGATCCGGGACTAGCGGGAGCAACGAGCAGTACTTC. Protein sequence: CASRSGTSGSNEQYF.

The chain is built from TRBV10-1 and TRBJ2-2; TRBD1 matches 7 bases. Trimming took 7 bases from V and 1 from J; bases not matched to a gene: 6. From germline, CDR1 is WNHNN and CDR2 SYGVQD (reference sequence). The CDR3 length is 15 residues. The CDR3 reads CASNPTGVNTGELFF. The CDR3 DNA is TGCGCCAGCAACCCTACAGGGGTGAACACCGGGGAGCTGTTTTTT.

This clone was recorded at least ten times. The chain links TRBV6-4 to TRBJ2-1; 9 bases match TRBD2. This CDR3 comprises 15 residues. Germline CDR1 reads MRHNA; CDR2 reads SNTAGT. With 4 bases clipped from V and 4 bases from J, the junction kept 5 bases outside the gene matches. The CDR3 reads CASSGGLAGYNEQFF. Written as DNA, the CDR3 is TGTGCCAGCAGTGGGGGGCTAGCGGGATACAATGAGCAGTTCTTC.

This clone was seen a few times. The CDR3 loop reads CASSMTNQPQHF. CDR3 DNA sequence: TGTGCCAGCAGTATGACAAACCAGCCCCAGCATTTT. The rearrangement joins TRBV27 to TRBJ1-5; D remains ambiguous. V was trimmed by 5 bases and J by 7 bases, leaving 9 bases between them. This CDR3 region has 12 residues. Germline-derived CDR1 and CDR2 are MNHEY and SMNVEV (reference sequence).

The rearrangement uses TRBV25-1 and TRBJ2-7; TRBD2 might be the D (5 bases). The CDR3 covers 14 residues. Germline V gene lookup returns CDR1 MGHDK and CDR2 SYGVNS. V gave up 6 bases and J gave up 4 bases, with 16 bases separating them. The CDR3 protein is CASSLRGLFYEQYF. CDR3 nucleotides: TGTGCCAGCAGCCTTAGAGGGCTTTTTTACGAGCAGTACTTC.

This rearrangement joins TRBV29-1 to TRBJ1-2; D may be TRBD1 (5 bases). The CDR3 has 14 residues. Trimming took 3 bases from V and 6 from J, leaving 17 bases between them. Germline values: CDR1 SQVTM, CDR2 ANQGSEA. The CDR3 loop is CSVEGGDEMDGYTF. In DNA form, the CDR3 reads TGCAGCGTTGAGGGAGGGGATGAAATGGATGGCTACACCTTC.

The V call is TRBV5-1, the J call TRBJ1-1, with a possible D match to TRBD1 (5 bases). V was clipped by 6 bases and J by 4 bases, with 13 bases between them. The CDR3 has 13 amino acids. CDR1 and CDR2 from the germline V gene are SGHRS and YFSETQ. CDR3 residues: CASTGGGITEAFF. The CDR3 DNA reads TGCGCCAGCACGGGCGGGGGGATCACTGAAGCTTTCTTT.

The table lists this clone with a count of one. The chain employs TRBV5-6 and TRBJ2-3; TRBD1 matches at 9 bases. This CDR3 is built from 18 residues. The V and J ends lost 2 bases and 2 bases, in that order; junction bases with no gene match: 12. Germline lookup yields CDR1 SGHDT and CDR2 YYEEEE. The CDR3 nucleotides are TGTGCCAGCAGCTTACCGCGGGACAGGGCAACAGTCACAGATACGCAGTATTTT. Its protein is CASSLPRDRATVTDTQYF.

J is TRBJ2-3 and V is TRBV9; TRBD1 agrees at 7 bases. The CDR3 runs 13 residues. Germline assignment: CDR1 SGDLS and CDR2 YYNGEE. V lost 0 bases and J lost 10; bases outside the gene matches: 5. CDR3 bases: TGTGCCAGCAGCGTAGCCACAGGGGATGCGCAGTATTTT. Residues: CASSVATGDAQYF.

The chain combines TRBV5-4 with TRBJ1-2; 9 bases fit TRBD1. In germline, CDR1 is SGHNT, CDR2 YYREEE (reference sequence). The CDR3 covers 15 residues. With 6 bases clipped from V and 3 bases from J, the junction kept 9 bases outside the gene matches. The CDR3 spells CASTDRGGTDYGYTF. CDR3 bases: TGTGCCAGCACCGACAGGGGGGGAACGGACTATGGCTACACCTTC. Variable domain in full (rest from reference TRBV5-4 and TRBJ1-2): ETGVTQSPTHLIKTRGQQVTLRCSSQSGHNTVSWYQQALGQGPQFIFQYYREEENGRGNFPPRFSGLQFPNYSSELNVNALELDDSALYLCASTDRGGTDYGYTFGSGTRLTVV.